The 14 T cell receptor beta chains presented below share a single source sample, sequenced in a study of blood T cell repertoires in COVID-19 (dated by TCRdb to 2020 to 2022). Receptors were amplified or captured by the immunoSEQ multiplex PCR assay. The source is immuneACCESS, and TCRdb retained only in-frame sequences with V and J called. Part of the clones is not carried over; for the studies checked, unresolved V genes explain less than half of this, and the remainder is unexplained. The sample table holds about 370,000 clones, of which roughly 89% were seen once. Approximately 7% of the sample lies in the top ten. Sequenced: peripheral blood. All receptors come from a young man with active or convalescent COVID-19.

The chain carries TRBV6-5 and TRBJ1-6; D might be TRBD1 (5 bases). Germline assignment: CDR1 MNHEY and CDR2 SVGAGI. V lost 2 bases and J lost 11, with 13 bases in between. The CDR3 sequence is 14 residues long. CDR3 bases: TGTGCCAGCAGTTACAATCATGGGGGGACACCCCTCCACTTT. Amino acids: CASSYNHGGTPLHF.

The chain employs TRBV28 and TRBJ2-7; 7 bases are a match to TRBD1. Trimming took 7 bases from V and 5 from J; bases not matched to a gene: 11. The CDR3 is 14 residues long. Germline V CDR1 and CDR2: MDHEN, SYDVKM. As DNA, the CDR3 is TGTGCCAGCAAAATCCGGGACAGAATCAACGAGCAGTACTTC. Residues: CASKIRDRINEQYF.

The chain couples TRBV28 to TRBJ2-1; tentative D call: TRBD2 (5 bases). This CDR3 region has 13 residues. Germline CDR1 MDHEN, CDR2 SYDVKM. The germline V and J ends were trimmed by 1 base and 10 bases, with 11 bases remaining between them. DNA of the CDR3: TGTGCCAGCAGTTTATTGGAGGCCCGCGAGCAGTTCTTC. Translating it yields CASSLLEAREQFF.

The CDR3 coding sequence is TGTGCCAGCAGCCCCCGAGTTAGCTCCTATAATTCACCCCTCCACTTT. Translation: CASSPRVSSYNSPLHF. This chain joins TRBV9 and TRBJ1-6; D gene ambiguous. Germline CDR1 is SGDLS and CDR2 is YYNGEE. The CDR3 covers 16 residues. Trimming shortened V by 4 bases and J by 0 bases, and 11 bases separated the two germline ends.

This chain uses TRBV19 with TRBJ1-6; the D is unclear. Germline assignment: CDR1 LNHDA and CDR2 SQIVND (reference sequence). CDR3 length equals 15 residues. V gave up 7 bases and J gave up 5 bases, with 15 bases separating them. Here the CDR3 reads CASTYRGKNNSPLHF. The CDR3, as DNA: TGTGCCAGTACCTATCGGGGAAAAAATAATTCACCCCTCCACTTT.

This sequence joins TRBV30 and TRBJ2-7; D is uncertain. The CDR3 is made up of 12 amino acids. V was shortened by 1 base and J by 8 bases, with 12 bases between the two germline ends. Germline-derived CDR1 and CDR2 are GTSNPN and SVGIG (reference sequence). In DNA form, the CDR3 reads TGTGCCTGGAGTGCCGACTTGACCCAGCAGTACTTC. Amino acids: CAWSADLTQQYF.

CDR3 DNA sequence: TGTGCCAGCTCACCCGGGGAGACTGAAGCTTTCTTT. Amino acids: CASSPGETEAFF. V usage is TRBV18 and J usage is TRBJ1-1; D call uncertain. Trimming stripped 3 bases from V and 5 bases from J, with 7 bases between. CDR1 is KGHSH, CDR2 LQKENI, per germline. The CDR3 totals 12 residues.

The V gene is TRBV29-1, the J gene TRBJ2-3, with a possible D match to TRBD2 (5 bases). Germline assignment: CDR1 SQVTM and CDR2 ANQGSEA. V was pared by 3 bases and J by 6 bases, with 28 bases between. This CDR3 spans 18 amino acids. The CDR3 protein is CSVDSFPLLAELGDTQYF. DNA for the CDR3: TGCAGCGTTGATTCTTTCCCCCTCCTAGCTGAGTTAGGGGATACGCAGTATTTT.

The chain recombines TRBV19 with TRBJ1-6; D possibly corresponds to TRBD1 (5 bases). Trimming cost V 11 bases and J 4 bases, with 12 bases left between them. The CDR3 contains 13 residues. CDR1 and CDR2 from the germline V gene are LNHDA and SQIVND (reference sequence). The CDR3 region is CAGSRDYNSPLHF. DNA for the CDR3: TGTGCCGGAAGCAGGGATTATAATTCACCCCTCCACTTT.

V is TRBV18 and J is TRBJ1-4; D possibly corresponds to TRBD1 (5 bases). V shed 6 bases and J shed 4 bases, with 15 bases lying between them. The CDR3 runs to 15 residues. The V gene's germline CDR1 is KGHSH and CDR2 LQKENI. DNA for the CDR3: TGTGCCAGCTCCCCCGGCAGGGCGGTTAATGAAAAACTGTTTTTT. This gives the protein CASSPGRAVNEKLFF.

Notes on this clone: This same CDR3 is encoded by further DNA sequences in the sample. The V call is TRBV28, the J call TRBJ1-3; TRBD1 aligns across 8 bases. Germline V CDR1 and CDR2: MDHEN, SYDVKM. This CDR3 is 14 amino acids long. V lost 5 bases and J lost 0; bases outside the gene matches: 0. CDR3 loop: CASSGQGSGNTIYF. The CDR3 region has the DNA TGTGCCAGCAGTGGACAGGGCTCTGGAAACACCATATATTTT.

The count of this clone is one. Different DNA sequences within this sample yield the same CDR3. The chain uses TRBV18 and TRBJ1-1; 8 positions agree with TRBD1. The V gene's germline CDR1 is KGHSH and CDR2 LQKENI. V lost 2 bases, J lost 2 bases, and 1 base stayed unmatched. CDR3 length equals 14 residues. The CDR3 is CASSPGQGNTEAFF. The DNA for the CDR3 is TGTGCCAGCTCACCAGGACAGGGAAACACTGAAGCTTTCTTT.

The chain uses TRBV9 and TRBJ2-5, with 14 bases fitting TRBD2. The V gene end was trimmed by 4 bases and the J gene end by 5 bases; junction bases not matched to a gene: 10. This CDR3 is built from 17 residues. CDR1 is SGDLS, CDR2 YYNGEE, per germline. CDR3 residues: CASSPRLAGGPSETQYF. CDR3 DNA: TGTGCCAGCAGCCCTAGACTAGCGGGAGGGCCTTCGGAGACCCAGTACTTC.

The CDR3 sequence: CASSQDVTWSFEAFF. CDR3 in DNA: TGCGCCAGCAGCCAAGATGTAACATGGAGCTTTGAAGCTTTCTTT. The genes are TRBV4-3 and TRBJ1-1; D uncertain. CDR1 LGHNA and CDR2 YSLEER come from the germline V gene. Between the trimmed V and J ends, which lost 0 bases and 7 bases, there was a span of 15 bases. The CDR3 consists of 15 residues.